This T cell receptor (beta chain) was obtained from a study of T-cell reconstitution after alpha-beta-depleted transplantation in children. J was trimmed by 2 bases and V by 2 bases; bases with no gene match: 12. The CDR3 is 18 residues long. Germline V CDR1 and CDR2: SGHNT, YYREEE (reference sequence). This clonotype has just a few counts. Preparing the TCRbeta library involved the use of unique molecular identifiers. TCRdb fed the PCR reads into MiXCR, producing one record per CDR3 protein. The sample records some 200,000 distinct CDR3 sequences, more than 12% being singletons. The sample in question was PBMCs from the stem cell graft donor, obtained from the stem cell graft. The chain recombines TRBV5-4 with TRBJ2-7; 11 positions agree with TRBD2. The TCR sequence derives from a human donor who donated a stem cell graft to a child with acute lymphoblastic leukemia. The CDR3 spells CASSFLLAGGPFTYEQYF. In nucleotides, the CDR3 is TGTGCCAGCAGCTTTCTCTTAGCGGGAGGGCCGTTCACCTACGAGCAGTACTTC.